This TCR beta chain was documented in a study of T cell repertoires in cytomegalovirus infection. For the study at large: In public TCR beta signatures, there were indications of both CMV infection and matching HLA type. General study results and limits: Clonotype analysis showed dominance of the ex vivo response by HLA-C-restricted CMV-specific TCR beta clonotypes. The cumulative frequency of public TCR beta families distinguished individuals who carried CMV together with the relevant HLA.

This clonotype showed up just a few times. Antigen specificity is unknown. From the reads, TCRdb called clonotypes with MiXCR, one entry per CDR3 protein. Of over 250,000 distinct CDR3 sequences in the sample, about a quarter were seen once. The TCR sequence derives from a human donor in good health (CMV status not recorded). Some clones in this sample may be carry-over from other donors' samples. Sequencing was performed on PBMCs.

The CDR3 DNA reads TGTGCCAGCAGCATAACCGGGGAACCAGCAGGCTACACCTTC. Translation gives CASSITGEPAGYTF. The V gene is TRBV28, the J gene TRBJ1-2; D remains unclear. CDR3 size: 14 residues. Germline V gene lookup returns CDR1 MDHEN and CDR2 SYDVKM. Between the trimmed V and J ends, which lost 6 bases and 8 bases, there was a span of 19 bases.